What follows describes a single TCR beta chain. Selected positively for CCR7 and CD45RO-negative, naive CD8 cells excluded terminally differentiated effector memory CD45RA+ cells. This sample is part of a study of shared clonotypes between healthy human individuals. Study-level information: For every donor, three CD4 naive, three CD4 memory, two CD8 naive and one CD8 memory plates were used.

Sequenced by immunoSEQ multiplex PCR; TCRdb stores in-frame clones only, minus some. Among hundreds of thousands of clones listed, approximately 96% were seen once. V lost 1 base to trimming and J lost 0 bases, with 4 bases between them. The CDR3 is 14 residues long. Germline V lookup: CDR1 SGHNT, CDR2 YYREEE (reference sequence). The chain uses TRBV5-4 and TRBJ2-2; D is unresolved. The sequenced material came from naive CD8+ T cells sorted from blood. This clonotype originated in a woman under 40 in good health. The CDR3 region is CASSLFANTGELFF. As DNA, the CDR3 is TGTGCCAGCAGCTTGTTCGCGAACACCGGGGAGCTGTTTTTT.